These 9 T cell receptor beta chains were sequenced from one sample in a study of T cell changes during pregnancy in multiple sclerosis. Some clones are missing from TCRdb's copy, which holds only in-frame ones; the method was immunoSEQ multiplex PCR. The sample lists tens of thousands of clones, around 90% occurring once. The material was CD8+ T cells from peripheral blood mononuclear cells, obtained before pregnancy. Source of these receptors: a female donor with multiple sclerosis, enrolled in a pregnancy study.

The rearrangement joins TRBV5-1 to TRBJ1-4, with a possible D match to TRBD1 (6 bases). Germline values: CDR1 SGHRS, CDR2 YFSETQ. V shed 4 bases and J shed 9 bases, with 22 bases lying between them. This CDR3 has 16 amino acids. CDR3: CASSPYPGTSAQKLFF. The CDR3 nucleotides read TGCGCCAGCAGCCCATACCCCGGGACATCCGCGCAAAAACTGTTTTTT.

The chain uses TRBV4-3 and TRBJ2-7; maybe TRBD1 (8 bases). This CDR3 has 17 residues. Germline CDR1 LGHNA, CDR2 YSLEER. Trimming removed 0 bases from V and 0 bases from J, with 15 bases in between. CDR3 DNA: TGCGCCAGCAGCCAAGAGTGGGACAGGACTAGCTCCTACGAGCAGTACTTC. Encoded protein: CASSQEWDRTSSYEQYF.

The chain couples TRBV11-2 to TRBJ1-2; a possible D gene is TRBD1 (5 bases). The germline V gene has CDR1 SGHAT and CDR2 FQNNGV. The CDR3 is made up of 14 amino acids. Trimming took off 1 base at V and 5 bases at J, with 11 bases between the two ends. Here the CDR3 DNA reads TGTGCCAGCAGCTTAGGGGCAGGGTGGTATGGCTACACCTTC. This translates into CASSLGAGWYGYTF.

The rearrangement uses TRBV2 and TRBJ1-4, with a weak D call TRBD1 (5 bases). Trimming took off 0 bases at V and 8 bases at J, with 22 bases between the two ends. The CDR3 length is 18 residues. The germline CDR1 and CDR2 sequences are SNHLY and FYNNEI. The CDR3 sequence is CASSEAGGPSGLVEKLFF. The CDR3 region has the DNA TGTGCCAGCAGTGAAGCGGGAGGGCCGTCGGGACTAGTCGAAAAACTGTTTTTT.

This chain uses TRBV19 with TRBJ1-2; maybe TRBD1 (5 bases). V was trimmed by 6 bases and J by 4 bases, leaving 18 bases between them. This CDR3 has 15 residues. From germline, CDR1 is LNHDA and CDR2 SQIVND (reference sequence). The CDR3 sequence is CASRNPGGTSYGYTF. In nucleotides, the CDR3 is TGTGCCAGTAGAAATCCCGGAGGGACTAGCTATGGCTACACCTTC.

In its sample, this clone was seen once. The genes are TRBV19 and TRBJ1-1, with 8 nucleotides matching TRBD1. Germline CDR1 LNHDA, CDR2 SQIVND (reference sequence). This CDR3 has 14 residues. V gave up 7 bases and J gave up 5 bases; unmatched junction bases: 9. The CDR3 is CASIIQGANTEAFF. CDR3 in DNA: TGTGCCAGTATAATCCAGGGGGCAAATACTGAAGCTTTCTTT.

The chain carries TRBV13 and TRBJ2-2, with 7 nucleotides matching TRBD2. The CDR3 is 17 residues long. Germline CDR1 is PRHDT and CDR2 is FYEKMQ (reference sequence). V shed 0 bases and J 4 bases; nucleotides not matched to a gene: 8. This CDR3 is CASSLGSGTSATGELFF. The CDR3 nucleotides read TGTGCCAGCAGCTTAGGCTCAGGTACTAGCGCCACCGGGGAGCTGTTTTTT.

This clone was seen a single time. The genes are TRBV7-6 and TRBJ2-3, with D maybe TRBD1 (5 bases). The germline gives CDR1 SGHVS, CDR2 FNYEAQ. The V end lost 5 bases, the J end lost 3 bases, and 15 bases lay between the germline ends. The CDR3 length is 15 residues. CDR3: CASSEGVKGTDTQYF. CDR3 DNA sequence: TGTGCCAGCAGCGAAGGGGTTAAGGGTACAGATACGCAGTATTTT.

The rearrangement joins TRBV19 to TRBJ1-2; D might be TRBD1 (5 bases). The CDR3 spans 16 residues. Germline-derived CDR1 and CDR2 are LNHDA and SQIVND (reference sequence). V was clipped by 4 bases and J by 6 bases, with 21 bases between them. The CDR3 spells CASSKGPGLGEDGYTF. DNA for the CDR3: TGTGCCAGTAGTAAGGGCCCCGGGTTGGGGGAGGATGGCTACACCTTC.